This T cell receptor beta chain was sequenced for a study of T cell repertoires in ileal Crohn's disease. Study as a whole: Surgery for a complication: stricturing in roughly 60%, penetrating in roughly 40%.

Repertoires were generated with immunoSEQ multiplex PCR, while TCRdb's copy carries only in-frame clones and drops some. The table shows thousands of clones, with roughly 95% occurring only once. V was clipped by 0 bases and J by 1 base, with 6 bases between them. The length of the CDR3 is 15 residues. CDR1 is LNHNV, CDR2 YYDKDF, per germline (reference sequence). Source material: ileal tissue. V and J are TRBV15 and TRBJ2-2; D is undetermined. The sequence derives from an adult with Crohn's disease. CDR3 sequence (DNA): TGTGCCACCAGCAGAGATGAACTGAACACCGGGGAGCTGTTTTTT. It yields the protein CATSRDELNTGELFF.